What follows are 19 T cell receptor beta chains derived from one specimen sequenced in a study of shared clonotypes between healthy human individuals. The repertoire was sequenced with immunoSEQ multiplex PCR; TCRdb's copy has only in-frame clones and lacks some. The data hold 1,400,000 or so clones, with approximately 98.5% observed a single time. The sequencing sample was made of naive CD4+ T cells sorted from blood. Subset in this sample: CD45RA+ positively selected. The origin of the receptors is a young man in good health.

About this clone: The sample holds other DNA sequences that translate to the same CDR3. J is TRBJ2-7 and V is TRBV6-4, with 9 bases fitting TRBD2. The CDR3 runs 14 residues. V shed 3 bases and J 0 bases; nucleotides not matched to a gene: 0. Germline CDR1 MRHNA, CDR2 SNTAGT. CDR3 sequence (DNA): TGTGCCAGCAGTGAAGCGGGAGGCTCCTACGAGCAGTACTTC. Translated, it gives CASSEAGGSYEQYF.

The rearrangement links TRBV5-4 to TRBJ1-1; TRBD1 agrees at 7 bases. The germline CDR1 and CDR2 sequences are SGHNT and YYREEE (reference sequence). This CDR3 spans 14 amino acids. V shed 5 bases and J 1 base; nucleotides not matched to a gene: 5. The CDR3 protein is CASRAQGGNTEAFF. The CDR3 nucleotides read TGTGCCAGCAGAGCCCAGGGGGGGAACACTGAAGCTTTCTTT.

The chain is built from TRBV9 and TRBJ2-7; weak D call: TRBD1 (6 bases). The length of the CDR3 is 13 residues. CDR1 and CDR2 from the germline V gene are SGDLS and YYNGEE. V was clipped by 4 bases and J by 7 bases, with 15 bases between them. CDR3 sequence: CASSSGQSWEQYF. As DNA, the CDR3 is TGTGCCAGCAGCTCCGGACAGAGCTGGGAGCAGTACTTC.

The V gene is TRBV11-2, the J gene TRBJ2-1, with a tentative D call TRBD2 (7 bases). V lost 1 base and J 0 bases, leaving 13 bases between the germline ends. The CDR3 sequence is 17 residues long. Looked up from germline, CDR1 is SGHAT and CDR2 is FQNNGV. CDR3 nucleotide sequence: TGTGCCAGCAGCTTAGTGGGGGGCGGGAGCTCCTACAATGAGCAGTTCTTC. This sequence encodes CASSLVGGGSSYNEQFF.

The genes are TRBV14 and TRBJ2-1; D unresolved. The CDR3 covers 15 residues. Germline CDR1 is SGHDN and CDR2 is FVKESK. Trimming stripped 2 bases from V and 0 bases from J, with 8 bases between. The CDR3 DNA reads TGTGCCAGCAGCCAACGCCGGAGCTCCTACAATGAGCAGTTCTTC. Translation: CASSQRRSSYNEQFF.

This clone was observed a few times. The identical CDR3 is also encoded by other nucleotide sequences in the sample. The CDR3 spells CASSLPTDTQYF. As DNA, the CDR3 is TGCGCCAGCAGCTTACCCACAGATACGCAGTATTTT. The V call is TRBV5-1, the J call TRBJ2-3; unclear D gene. In germline, CDR1 is SGHRS, CDR2 YFSETQ. The CDR3 extends over 12 amino acids. V lost 2 bases and J lost 2, with 3 bases in between. Full variable domain (rest looked up from reference TRBV5-1 and TRBJ2-3): KAGVTQTPRYLIKTRGQQVTLSCSPISGHRSVSWYQQTPGQGLQFLFEYFSETQRNKGNFPGRFSGRQFSNSRSEMNVSTLELGDSALYLCASSLPTDTQYFGPGTRLTVL.

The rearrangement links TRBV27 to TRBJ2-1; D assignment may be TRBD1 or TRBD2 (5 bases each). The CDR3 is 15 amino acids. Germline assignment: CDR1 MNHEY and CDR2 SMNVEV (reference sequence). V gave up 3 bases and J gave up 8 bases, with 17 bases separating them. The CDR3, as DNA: TGTGCCAGCAGTTTTTCGGGGCGTAGATTCTATGAGCAGTTCTTC. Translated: CASSFSGRRFYEQFF.

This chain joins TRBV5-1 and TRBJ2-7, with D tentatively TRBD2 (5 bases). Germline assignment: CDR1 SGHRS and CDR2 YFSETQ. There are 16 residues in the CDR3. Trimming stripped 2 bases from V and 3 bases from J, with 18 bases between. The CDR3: CASSFSLRAKGYEQYF. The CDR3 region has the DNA TGCGCCAGCAGCTTTTCGTTGCGGGCAAAGGGCTACGAGCAGTACTTC. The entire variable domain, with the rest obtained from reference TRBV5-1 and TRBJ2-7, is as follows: KAGVTQTPRYLIKTRGQQVTLSCSPISGHRSVSWYQQTPGQGLQFLFEYFSETQRNKGNFPGRFSGRQFSNSRSEMNVSTLELGDSALYLCASSFSLRAKGYEQYFGPGTRLTVT.

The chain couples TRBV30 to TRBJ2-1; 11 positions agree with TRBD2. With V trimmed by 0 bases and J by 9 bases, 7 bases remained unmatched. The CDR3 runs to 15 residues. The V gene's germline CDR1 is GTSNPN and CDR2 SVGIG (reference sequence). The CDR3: CAWSVGTSGKGEQFF. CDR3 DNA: TGTGCCTGGAGTGTAGGGACTAGCGGTAAGGGTGAGCAGTTCTTC.

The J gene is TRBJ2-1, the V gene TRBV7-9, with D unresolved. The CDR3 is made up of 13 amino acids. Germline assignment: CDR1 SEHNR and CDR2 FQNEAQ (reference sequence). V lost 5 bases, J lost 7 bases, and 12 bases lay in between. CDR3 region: CASSPRLVNEQFF. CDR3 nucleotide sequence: TGTGCCAGCAGCCCTCGCCTTGTGAATGAGCAGTTCTTC.

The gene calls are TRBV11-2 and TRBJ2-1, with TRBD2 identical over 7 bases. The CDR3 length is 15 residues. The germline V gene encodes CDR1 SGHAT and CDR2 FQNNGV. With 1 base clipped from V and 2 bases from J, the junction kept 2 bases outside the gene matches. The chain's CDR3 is CASSLASGTYNEQFF. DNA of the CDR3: TGTGCCAGCAGCTTAGCCAGCGGGACCTACAATGAGCAGTTCTTC.

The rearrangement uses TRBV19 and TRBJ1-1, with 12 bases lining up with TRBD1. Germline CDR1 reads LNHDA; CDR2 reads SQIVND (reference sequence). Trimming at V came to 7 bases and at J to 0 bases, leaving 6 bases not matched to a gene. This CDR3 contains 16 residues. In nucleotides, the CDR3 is TGTGCCAGTACGGGGACAGGGGGCCTTATGAACACTGAAGCTTTCTTT. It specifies CASTGTGGLMNTEAFF.

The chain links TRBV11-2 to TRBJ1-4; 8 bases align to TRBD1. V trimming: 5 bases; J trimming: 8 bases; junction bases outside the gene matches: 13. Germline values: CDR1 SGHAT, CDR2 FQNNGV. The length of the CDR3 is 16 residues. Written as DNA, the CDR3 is TGTGCCAGCAGCGCCCCTCGACAGGGGTTCGAGGAAAAACTGTTTTTT. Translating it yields CASSAPRQGFEEKLFF.

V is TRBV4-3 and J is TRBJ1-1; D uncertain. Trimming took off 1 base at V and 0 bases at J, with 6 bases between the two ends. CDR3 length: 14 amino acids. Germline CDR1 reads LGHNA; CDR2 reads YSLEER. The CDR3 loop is CASSQGNLNTEAFF. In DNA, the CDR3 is TGCGCCAGCAGCCAAGGGAACTTGAACACTGAAGCTTTCTTT.

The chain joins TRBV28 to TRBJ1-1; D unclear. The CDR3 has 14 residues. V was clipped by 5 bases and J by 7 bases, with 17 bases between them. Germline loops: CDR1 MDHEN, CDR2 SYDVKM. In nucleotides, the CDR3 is TGTGCCAGCAGTCTCCCCGGACGGACGGATGAAGCTTTCTTT. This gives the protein CASSLPGRTDEAFF. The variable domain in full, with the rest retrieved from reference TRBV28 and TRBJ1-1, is DVKVTQSSRYLVKRTGEKVFLECVQDMDHENMFWYRQDPGLGLRLIYFSYDVKMKEKGDIPEGYSVSREKKERFSLILESASTNQTSMYLCASSLPGRTDEAFFGQGTRLTVV.

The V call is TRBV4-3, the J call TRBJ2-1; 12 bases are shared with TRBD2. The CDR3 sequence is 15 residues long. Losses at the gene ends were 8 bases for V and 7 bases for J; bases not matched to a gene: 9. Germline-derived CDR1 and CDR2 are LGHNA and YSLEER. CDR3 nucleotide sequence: TGCGCCAGCGCGCTAGCGGGAGGGCCCGGGAATGAGCAGTTCTTC. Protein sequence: CASALAGGPGNEQFF.

The CDR3 nucleotides read TGTGCCAGCTCATCCCTAAGGACAGCTGTGCAAGAGACCCAGTACTTC. Encoded protein: CASSSLRTAVQETQYF. The chain employs TRBV18 and TRBJ2-5; tentatively, D is TRBD1 (6 bases). This CDR3 has 16 residues. The germline V gene has CDR1 KGHSH and CDR2 LQKENI. V gave up 5 bases and J gave up 2 bases, with 18 bases separating them.

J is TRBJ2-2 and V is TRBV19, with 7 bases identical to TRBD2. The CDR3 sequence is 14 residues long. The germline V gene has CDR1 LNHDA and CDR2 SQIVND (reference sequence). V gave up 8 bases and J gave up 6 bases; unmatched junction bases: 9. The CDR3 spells CASLGLESAGELFF. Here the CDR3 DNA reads TGTGCCAGTCTCGGACTAGAGTCCGCCGGGGAGCTGTTTTTT.

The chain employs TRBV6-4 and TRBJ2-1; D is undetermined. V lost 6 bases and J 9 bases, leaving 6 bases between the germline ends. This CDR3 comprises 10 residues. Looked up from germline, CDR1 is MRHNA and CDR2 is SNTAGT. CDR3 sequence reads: CASRLAEQFF. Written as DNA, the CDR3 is TGTGCCAGCAGGCTGGCTGAGCAGTTCTTC.